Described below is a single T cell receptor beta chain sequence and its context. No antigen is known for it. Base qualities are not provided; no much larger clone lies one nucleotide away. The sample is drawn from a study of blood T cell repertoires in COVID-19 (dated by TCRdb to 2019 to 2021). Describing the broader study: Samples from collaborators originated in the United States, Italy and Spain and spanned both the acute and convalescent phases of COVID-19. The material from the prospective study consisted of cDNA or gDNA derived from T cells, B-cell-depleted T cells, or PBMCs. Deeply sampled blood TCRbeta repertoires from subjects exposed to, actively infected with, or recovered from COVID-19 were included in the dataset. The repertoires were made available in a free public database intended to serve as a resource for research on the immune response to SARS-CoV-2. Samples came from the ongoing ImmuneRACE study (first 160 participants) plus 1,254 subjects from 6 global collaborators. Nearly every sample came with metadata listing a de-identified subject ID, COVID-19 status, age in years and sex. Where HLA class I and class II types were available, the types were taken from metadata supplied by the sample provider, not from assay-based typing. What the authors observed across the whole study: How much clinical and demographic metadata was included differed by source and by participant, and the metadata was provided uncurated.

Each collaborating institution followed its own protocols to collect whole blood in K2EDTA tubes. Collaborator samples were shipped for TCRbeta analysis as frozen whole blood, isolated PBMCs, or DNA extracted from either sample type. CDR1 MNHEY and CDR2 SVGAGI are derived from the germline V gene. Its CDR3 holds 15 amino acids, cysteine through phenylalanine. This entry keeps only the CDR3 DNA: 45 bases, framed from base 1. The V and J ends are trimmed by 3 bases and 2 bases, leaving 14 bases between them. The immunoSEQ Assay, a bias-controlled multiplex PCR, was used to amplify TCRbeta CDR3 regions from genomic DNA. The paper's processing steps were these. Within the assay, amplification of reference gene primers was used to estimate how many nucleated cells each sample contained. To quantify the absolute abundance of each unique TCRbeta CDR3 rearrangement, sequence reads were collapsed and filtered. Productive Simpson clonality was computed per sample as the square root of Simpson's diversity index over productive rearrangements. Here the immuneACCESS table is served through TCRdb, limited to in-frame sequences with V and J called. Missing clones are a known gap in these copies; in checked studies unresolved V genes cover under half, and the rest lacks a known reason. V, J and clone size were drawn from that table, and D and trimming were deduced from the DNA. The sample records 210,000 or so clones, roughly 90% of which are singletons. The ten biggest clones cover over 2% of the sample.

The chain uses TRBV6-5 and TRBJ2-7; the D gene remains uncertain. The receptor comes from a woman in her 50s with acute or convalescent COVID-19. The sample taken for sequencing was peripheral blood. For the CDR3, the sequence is CASSYSFTEPYEQYF. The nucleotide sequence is TGTGCCAGCAGTTATTCGTTCACAGAGCCCTACGAGCAGTACTTC.